The T cell receptor beta chain described here comes from a study of T cell repertoires in cytomegalovirus infection. TCRdb re-called the reads through MiXCR, storing one row per CDR3 protein. The data show roughly 130,000 distinct CDR3 sequences, about 10% seen once. The CDR3 sequence is 18 residues long. Unmatched junction bases numbered 12, after V lost 1 base and J lost 4 bases. The germline CDR1 and CDR2 sequences are SGHKS and YYEKEE (reference sequence). The sequence was obtained from a human donor in good health (CMV status not recorded). Some clones in this sample may be carry-over from other donors' samples. The specimen was PBMCs. The chain has TRBV5-5 and TRBJ1-3; 9 bases align to TRBD1. The CDR3 loop is CASSLPLGTGSYGNTIYF. The CDR3 DNA reads TGTGCCAGCAGCTTGCCTCTTGGGACAGGGAGTTACGGAAACACCATATATTTT.